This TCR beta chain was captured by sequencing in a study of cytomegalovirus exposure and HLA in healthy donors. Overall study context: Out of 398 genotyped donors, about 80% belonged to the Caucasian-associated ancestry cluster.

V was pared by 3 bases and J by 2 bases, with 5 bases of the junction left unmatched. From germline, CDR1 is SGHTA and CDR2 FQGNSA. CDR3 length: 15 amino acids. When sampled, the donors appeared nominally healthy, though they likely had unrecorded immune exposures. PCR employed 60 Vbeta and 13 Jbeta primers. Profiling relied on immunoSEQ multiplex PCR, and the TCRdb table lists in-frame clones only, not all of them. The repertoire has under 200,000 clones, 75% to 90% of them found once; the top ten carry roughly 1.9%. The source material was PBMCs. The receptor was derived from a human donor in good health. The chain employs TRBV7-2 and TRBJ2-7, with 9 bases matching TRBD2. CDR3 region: CASSFSSGVAYEQYF. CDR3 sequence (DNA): TGTGCCAGCAGCTTTTCTAGCGGGGTAGCCTACGAGCAGTACTTC.